The entry below gives a single T cell receptor (beta chain) sequence along with its context. Its antigen is unidentified. This CDR3 has 12 amino acids. Trimming cost V 2 bases and J 5 bases, with 10 bases left between them. Germline CDR1 reads GTSNPN; CDR2 reads SVGIG (reference sequence). PCR primers comprised 60 Vbeta and 13 Jbeta primers. Assay: immunoSEQ multiplex PCR; the TCRdb copy retains only in-frame clones and omits some. The sample consists of about 130,000 clones, around 77% of them appearing once. These data originate in a study of cytomegalovirus exposure and HLA in healthy donors. Points from the study as a whole: For cytomegalovirus status, the classifier reportedly gave diagnoses with high specificity and sensitivity. In a later analysis, a genetic analysis reported fewer productive-TCR N-insertions in an Asian-associated ancestry cluster than the cohort average.

Material: PBMCs. The receptor was derived from a woman aged 45-60 years in good health and CMV-seronegative. The chain carries TRBV30 and TRBJ2-7; D perhaps matches TRBD2 (5 bases). DNA for the CDR3: TGTGCCTGGAGTACGGGGTCCGACGAGCAGTACTTC. Protein sequence: CAWSTGSDEQYF.